These 7 T cell receptor beta chains were sequenced from one sample in a study of Graves' ophthalmopathy and Graves' hyperthyroidism. Amplified material comprised TCR beta CDR3 regions derived from RNA transcripts. Scientists carried out first-round RT-PCR using HTBI primers and then a second-round multiplex PCR. TCRdb fed the multiplex PCR reads into MiXCR, producing one record per CDR3 protein. The table lists hundreds of thousands of distinct CDR3 sequences, around 21% of them singletons. The sequencing input was peripheral blood. The receptors come from a woman aged 18-29 years with stable Graves' hyperthyroidism.

This clonotype was picked up many times. The chain recombines TRBV6-1 with TRBJ1-6; 11 bases are a match to TRBD1. Germline V CDR1 and CDR2: MNHNS, SASEGT. V dropped 9 bases and J dropped 0; count of bases not matched to a gene: 4. CDR3 length: 16 residues. CDR3 in DNA: TGTGCCAGTAGGACAGGGGGCATCTCCTATAATTCACCCCTCCACTTT. Encoded protein: CASRTGGISYNSPLHF.

The chain joins TRBV4-2 to TRBJ2-4; 8 nucleotides agree with TRBD2. CDR1 is LGHNA and CDR2 is YNFKEQ in the germline V gene. The CDR3 length is 16 residues. Germline trimming cut 3 bases from V and 3 bases from J; bases unmatched to any gene: 7. CDR3 in amino acids: CASSQRKTSGKNIQYF. The CDR3 DNA follows: TGTGCCAGCAGCCAGCGCAAAACTAGCGGCAAAAACATTCAGTACTTC.

This clonotype showed up many times. The rearrangement joins TRBV2 to TRBJ1-6; unclear D gene. CDR1 and CDR2 from the germline V gene are SNHLY and FYNNEI. The CDR3 sequence is 13 residues long. V was trimmed by 2 bases and J by 5 bases, leaving 4 bases between them. The CDR3 here is CASSEQNNSPLHF. The CDR3 DNA reads as TGTGCCAGCAGTGAACAGAATAATTCACCCCTCCACTTT.

V is TRBV12-5 and J is TRBJ1-2, with D possibly TRBD1 on 6 matching bases. CDR1 LGHNT and CDR2 FRNRAP come from the germline V gene. Trimming left V 6 bases short and J 5 bases short, with 16 bases between. CDR3 length equals 14 residues. CDR3 in amino acids: CASGPQGSLYGYTF. CDR3 DNA: TGTGCTAGTGGACCACAGGGAAGCCTTTATGGCTACACCTTC.

This clonotype showed up many times. This sequence joins TRBV6-4 and TRBJ1-2; D uncertain. The CDR3 loop spans 14 amino acids. CDR1 MRHNA and CDR2 SNTAGT come from the germline V gene. The V gene lost 2 bases and the J gene lost 4 bases, with 11 bases spanning the gap. The DNA of the CDR3 is TGTGCCAGCAGTGACGGGAGTAAAGGCTATGGCTACACCTTC. Protein: CASSDGSKGYGYTF.

The chain employs TRBV12-3 or TRBV12-4 and TRBJ1-1; D is undetermined. CDR3 length: 16 residues. Trimming pared 0 bases from V and 4 bases from J, leaving 15 bases between. The CDR3 here is CASSLAYGRRGTEAFF. In DNA, the CDR3 is TGTGCCAGCAGTTTAGCCTACGGCCGACGGGGCACTGAAGCTTTCTTT.

The J gene is TRBJ2-7, the V gene TRBV7-6; D is perhaps TRBD1 (6 bases). CDR3 length: 14 residues. Germline V gives CDR1 SGHVS, CDR2 FNYEAQ. Trimming cost V 4 bases and J 1 base, with 11 bases left between them. CDR3: CASSSADRSYEQYF. In nucleotides, the CDR3 is TGTGCCAGCAGCTCCGCCGACAGGTCCTACGAGCAGTACTTC. The full variable domain, rest sourced from reference TRBV7-6 and TRBJ2-7, is GAGVSQSPRYKVTKRGQDVALRCDPISGHVSLYWYRQALGQGPEFLTYFNYEAQQDKSGLPNDRFSAERPEGSISTLTIQRTEQRDSAMYRCASSSADRSYEQYFGPGTRLTVT.